The 26 T cell receptor beta chains in this list originate from one sample, sequenced in a study of cytomegalovirus exposure and HLA in healthy donors. Repertoires were generated with immunoSEQ multiplex PCR, while TCRdb's copy carries only in-frame clones and drops some. The data contain some 44,000 clones, around nine tenths of them seen just once; the ten biggest clones take up about 5%. What was sequenced was PBMCs. The origin of the receptors is a man between 18 and 29 years old in good health and CMV-seronegative.

The chain employs TRBV6-5 and TRBJ2-7, with a possible D match to TRBD2 (5 bases). The CDR3 has 15 amino acids. The germline CDR1 and CDR2 sequences are MNHEY and SVGAGI. The V gene lost 5 bases and the J gene lost 6 bases, with 20 bases spanning the gap. The CDR3 here is CASSRPGSRAFEQYF. The DNA of the CDR3 is TGTGCCAGCAGTCGTCCGGGATCTAGGGCGTTCGAGCAGTACTTC.

The J gene is TRBJ1-1, the V gene TRBV7-2; 7 nucleotides match TRBD1. J lost 5 bases, V lost 5 bases, and 17 bases had no gene match. Germline V gives CDR1 SGHTA, CDR2 FQGNSA. The CDR3 contains 17 residues. CDR3 protein: CASSHRGAGGPETEAFF. For the CDR3, the DNA is TGTGCCAGCAGCCACCGTGGGGCAGGGGGTCCGGAGACTGAAGCTTTCTTT.

V gene TRBV6-5 combines with J gene TRBJ1-1; TRBD1 is a possible D gene (5 bases). V was clipped by 7 bases and J by 1 base, with 10 bases between them. Germline CDR1 is MNHEY and CDR2 is SVGAGI. This CDR3 has 13 amino acids. The CDR3 loop reads CASKRGSNTEAFF. CDR3 bases: TGTGCCAGCAAAAGGGGCTCGAACACTGAAGCTTTCTTT.

This clone was detected only once. The CDR3 bases are TGTGCCAGCAGTGATGGTCTGGGCCCGAGAACCAACACTGAAGCTTTCTTT. Amino acids: CASSDGLGPRTNTEAFF. The chain has TRBV6-1 and TRBJ1-1, with D hard to call. V dropped 3 bases and J dropped 2 bases, with 19 bases sitting between them. The V gene's germline CDR1 is MNHNS and CDR2 SASEGT. The CDR3 loop spans 17 amino acids.

The CDR3 nucleotides are TGTGCCAGCAAAGACACTAGCAATCAGCCCCAGCATTTT. This codes for CASKDTSNQPQHF. The chain carries TRBV6-1 and TRBJ1-5; no firm D call. The V gene's germline CDR1 is MNHNS and CDR2 SASEGT. The length of the CDR3 is 13 residues. With 7 bases removed from V and 0 bases from J, the gap between germline ends came to 7 bases.

This chain connects TRBV7-6 to TRBJ2-3, with a weak D call TRBD1 (5 bases). V lost 0 bases and J lost 0, with 7 bases in between. Germline assignment: CDR1 SGHVS and CDR2 FNYEAQ. The CDR3 spans 15 residues. In DNA form, the CDR3 reads TGTGCCAGCAGCTTAGCGCAGGGAAGCACAGATACGCAGTATTTT. It yields the protein CASSLAQGSTDTQYF.

V and J are TRBV7-9 and TRBJ2-5; D gene unclear. V was pared by 2 bases and J by 5 bases, with 12 bases between. The V gene's germline CDR1 is SEHNR and CDR2 FQNEAQ (reference sequence). The CDR3 is 14 amino acids. The CDR3 here is CASSLFQAMETQYF. CDR3 coding DNA: TGTGCCAGCAGCTTATTTCAGGCGATGGAGACCCAGTACTTC.

The J gene is TRBJ2-2, the V gene TRBV5-1; 10 positions match TRBD2. Germline values: CDR1 SGHRS, CDR2 YFSETQ. J was trimmed by 1 base and V by 3 bases; bases with no gene match: 6. This CDR3 is 17 amino acids long. The CDR3 protein is CASSWDSGGQNTGELFF. CDR3 nucleotide sequence: TGCGCCAGCAGCTGGGATAGCGGGGGGCAGAACACCGGGGAGCTGTTTTTT.

This clone was recorded only once. V gene TRBV6-1 combines with J gene TRBJ1-5; TRBD1 might be the D (6 bases). Between the trimmed V and J ends, which lost 6 bases and 2 bases, there was a span of 11 bases. Looked up from germline, CDR1 is MNHNS and CDR2 is SASEGT. This CDR3 contains 14 residues. CDR3 region: CASRLQGGNQPQHF. The CDR3 bases are TGTGCCAGCAGATTACAGGGAGGCAATCAGCCCCAGCATTTT.

This rearrangement joins TRBV5-5 to TRBJ2-1; 9 bases are shared with TRBD2. CDR1 SGHKS and CDR2 YYEKEE come from the germline V gene (reference sequence). Trimming took 0 bases from V and 5 from J; bases not matched to a gene: 6. The CDR3 spans 16 residues. CDR3 in DNA: TGTGCCAGCAGCTTGGTTTTAGCGGGAGCCAACAATGAGCAGTTCTTC. Its protein is CASSLVLAGANNEQFF.

This chain uses TRBV9 with TRBJ2-1; D uncertain. The CDR3 has 12 amino acids. Per the germline V gene, CDR1 is SGDLS and CDR2 is YYNGEE. Trimming stripped 0 bases from V and 8 bases from J, with 6 bases between. The CDR3 is CASSVGLDEQFF. CDR3 nucleotides: TGTGCCAGCAGCGTAGGTCTCGATGAGCAGTTCTTC. Complete variable domain (other parts from reference TRBV9 and TRBJ2-1): DSGVTQTPKHLITATGQRVTLRCSPRSGDLSVYWYQQSLDQGLQFLIQYYNGEERAKGNILERFSAQQFPDLHSELNLSSLELGDSALYFCASSVGLDEQFFGPGTRLTVL.

A single count supports this clone. The V and J genes are TRBV4-3 and TRBJ2-6, with 12 bases lining up with TRBD2. Germline V CDR1 and CDR2: LGHNA, YSLEER. V trimming: 0 bases; J trimming: 0 bases; junction bases outside the gene matches: 9. This CDR3 is built from 21 residues. This chain's CDR3 is CASSQDLGLAGHLSGANVLTF. In DNA form, the CDR3 reads TGCGCCAGCAGCCAAGATCTCGGACTAGCGGGGCACCTCTCTGGGGCCAACGTCCTGACTTTC.

The chain joins TRBV28 to TRBJ1-1; no clear D. V was trimmed by 3 bases and J by 6 bases, leaving 14 bases between them. The CDR3 has 14 amino acids. CDR1 MDHEN and CDR2 SYDVKM come from the germline V gene. This CDR3 is CASSLDGVRAEAFF. As DNA, the CDR3 is TGTGCCAGCAGTTTGGACGGGGTAAGGGCTGAAGCTTTCTTT.

This chain joins TRBV6-6 and TRBJ2-7, with D possibly being TRBD2 (5 bases). V was shortened by 7 bases and J by 0 bases, with 7 bases between the two germline ends. Germline CDR1 and CDR2: MNHNY and SVGAGI (reference sequence). CDR3 length: 12 residues. The DNA for the CDR3 is TGTGCCAGCATCGCGGGCTCCTACGAGCAGTACTTC. This gives the protein CASIAGSYEQYF.

V usage is TRBV4-1 and J usage is TRBJ1-1; D may be TRBD1 (6 bases). The CDR3 contains 17 residues. The V and J ends lost 4 bases and 0 bases respectively, with 18 bases between them. Germline-derived CDR1 and CDR2 are MGHRA and YSYEKL. The CDR3 loop reads CASSPQVGQTMNTEAFF. The CDR3 nucleotides are TGCGCCAGCAGCCCTCAAGTGGGACAAACCATGAACACTGAAGCTTTCTTT.

CDR3 DNA: TGTGCCAGCAGTTTAACGGGGTACAATGAGCAGTTCTTC. Translating it yields CASSLTGYNEQFF. V is TRBV28 and J is TRBJ2-1, with a weak D call TRBD2 (5 bases). The CDR3 runs 13 residues. Trimming took 2 bases from V and 4 from J, leaving 6 bases between them. Germline-derived CDR1 and CDR2 are MDHEN and SYDVKM. Combining the CDR3 with reference TRBV28 and TRBJ2-1 gives the whole variable domain DVKVTQSSRYLVKRTGEKVFLECVQDMDHENMFWYRQDPGLGLRLIYFSYDVKMKEKGDIPEGYSVSREKKERFSLILESASTNQTSMYLCASSLTGYNEQFFGPGTRLTVL.

V and J are TRBV11-2 and TRBJ2-5; D remains ambiguous. Deletions cut 1 base from V and 2 bases from J, with 14 bases between. The CDR3 covers 16 residues. Germline loops: CDR1 SGHAT, CDR2 FQNNGV. CDR3 sequence (DNA): TGTGCCAGCAGCTTAGTGCCTGGCGCGGTTCAAGAGACCCAGTACTTC. Its translation is CASSLVPGAVQETQYF.

The DNA of the CDR3 is TGCGCCAGCAGCTTGGACCCGGACACCGGGGAGCTGTTTTTT. This encodes CASSLDPDTGELFF. V usage is TRBV5-1 and J usage is TRBJ2-2, with D uncertain. The CDR3 length is 14 residues. Germline-derived CDR1 and CDR2 are SGHRS and YFSETQ. Trimming cost V 0 bases and J 3 bases, with 6 bases left between them.

The genes are TRBV5-4 and TRBJ1-1; D perhaps matches TRBD1 (5 bases). CDR1 and CDR2 from the germline V gene are SGHNT and YYREEE (reference sequence). Between the trimmed V and J ends, which lost 0 bases and 7 bases, there was a span of 10 bases. The CDR3 is made up of 13 amino acids. CDR3 protein: CASSLGQRFEAFF. CDR3 bases: TGTGCCAGCAGCTTGGGACAGAGATTTGAAGCTTTCTTT.

CDR3 nucleotide sequence: TGTGCCAGTAGTCAAGGACAGACTTACCAAGAGACCCAGTACTTC. Translated, it gives CASSQGQTYQETQYF. The gene calls are TRBV19 and TRBJ2-5, with D possibly being TRBD1 (6 bases). The V and J ends lost 5 bases and 0 bases respectively, with 13 bases between them. Germline assignment: CDR1 LNHDA and CDR2 SQIVND (reference sequence). The CDR3 totals 15 residues.

This clone was counted once. The rearrangement joins TRBV7-3 to TRBJ2-3; 14 nucleotides line up with TRBD2. Germline V lookup: CDR1 SGHTA, CDR2 FQGTGA. The J segment lost 4 bases and the V segment lost 6 bases, leaving 6 bases of the junction unmatched. The CDR3 has 16 amino acids. CDR3 coding DNA: TGTGCCAGCAGGGCGGGACTAGCGGGAGAGGCAGATACGCAGTATTTT. Protein sequence: CASRAGLAGEADTQYF.

This chain links TRBV14 with TRBJ2-3, with TRBD2 matching 8 bases. The V segment lost 2 bases and the J segment 2 bases; nucleotides outside the gene matches: 6. The CDR3 sequence is 16 residues long. The germline V gene encodes CDR1 SGHDN and CDR2 FVKESK. This chain's CDR3 is CASSQLAGSFTDTQYF. CDR3 nucleotides: TGTGCCAGCAGCCAATTAGCGGGAAGTTTCACAGATACGCAGTATTTT.

The gene calls are TRBV5-1 and TRBJ2-7; 11 bases line up with TRBD2. Germline V gives CDR1 SGHRS, CDR2 YFSETQ. V dropped 4 bases and J dropped 5; count of bases not matched to a gene: 5. The CDR3 length is 14 residues. As DNA, the CDR3 is TGCGCCAGCAGCACGGGACTAGCGGTCGACGAGCAGTACTTC. Amino acid sequence: CASSTGLAVDEQYF.

This clone was observed a handful of times. The chain employs TRBV6-6 and TRBJ2-1, with 8 bases matching TRBD1. The CDR3 is made up of 15 amino acids. The V segment lost 2 bases and the J segment 5 bases; nucleotides outside the gene matches: 5. In germline, CDR1 is MNHNY, CDR2 SVGAGI (reference sequence). This CDR3 reads CASSYPGQGNNEQFF. The CDR3 DNA sequence: TGTGCCAGCAGTTACCCCGGACAGGGAAACAATGAGCAGTTCTTC.

The chain combines TRBV19 with TRBJ2-2; 7 nucleotides match TRBD1. V was clipped by 7 bases and J by 6 bases; unmatched bases: 11. Looked up from germline, CDR1 is LNHDA and CDR2 is SQIVND (reference sequence). The CDR3 length is 15 residues. The CDR3 protein is CASNRGRGSPGELFF. The CDR3 DNA is TGTGCCAGTAATAGGGGCAGGGGGAGTCCCGGGGAGCTGTTTTTT.

V usage is TRBV18 and J usage is TRBJ2-2, with D possibly TRBD1 on 6 matching bases. Germline CDR1 is KGHSH and CDR2 is LQKENI. The CDR3 contains 16 residues. V was shortened by 1 base and J by 0 bases, with 9 bases between the two germline ends. In nucleotides, the CDR3 is TGTGCCAGCTCACCACTCGGGACATCGAACACCGGGGAGCTGTTTTTT. This encodes CASSPLGTSNTGELFF. Together with reference TRBV18 and TRBJ2-2, the CDR3 gives the full variable domain: NAGVMQNPRHLVRRRGQEARLRCSPMKGHSHVYWYRQLPEEGLKFMVYLQKENIIDESGMPKERFSAEFPKEGPSILRIQQVVRGDSAAYFCASSPLGTSNTGELFFGEGSRLTVL.